The clone carrying this T cell receptor beta chain was recorded once. Its antigen is unidentified. With V trimmed by 8 bases and J by 6 bases, 10 bases remained unmatched. Looked up from germline, CDR1 is MNHNY and CDR2 is SVGAGI (reference sequence). This CDR3 spans 13 amino acids. Full-length variable regions came from constant-region reverse primers plus semi-nested Nested Universal Primer A PCR. A single record per CDR3 protein comes from TCRdb applying MiXCR to the 5' RACE reads. Found here are 20,000 to 25,000 distinct CDR3 sequences, 30% of them singletons; the top ten hold around 2.2%. Study-level results: Greatest tumor Treg TCR overlap was with tumor naive CD4+ cells.

The clonotype comes from a female donor with breast cancer. J is TRBJ2-7 and V is TRBV6-6; 7 bases agree with TRBD2. Source material: tumor-infiltrating naive CD4+ T cells sorted from the breast tumor. Documented subset: naive CD4+ T cells, CD4+CD45RA+CD25-. The CDR3 region is CASGSGTPLEQYF. The CDR3 nucleotides are TGTGCCAGCGGCAGCGGGACTCCTCTCGAGCAGTACTTC.